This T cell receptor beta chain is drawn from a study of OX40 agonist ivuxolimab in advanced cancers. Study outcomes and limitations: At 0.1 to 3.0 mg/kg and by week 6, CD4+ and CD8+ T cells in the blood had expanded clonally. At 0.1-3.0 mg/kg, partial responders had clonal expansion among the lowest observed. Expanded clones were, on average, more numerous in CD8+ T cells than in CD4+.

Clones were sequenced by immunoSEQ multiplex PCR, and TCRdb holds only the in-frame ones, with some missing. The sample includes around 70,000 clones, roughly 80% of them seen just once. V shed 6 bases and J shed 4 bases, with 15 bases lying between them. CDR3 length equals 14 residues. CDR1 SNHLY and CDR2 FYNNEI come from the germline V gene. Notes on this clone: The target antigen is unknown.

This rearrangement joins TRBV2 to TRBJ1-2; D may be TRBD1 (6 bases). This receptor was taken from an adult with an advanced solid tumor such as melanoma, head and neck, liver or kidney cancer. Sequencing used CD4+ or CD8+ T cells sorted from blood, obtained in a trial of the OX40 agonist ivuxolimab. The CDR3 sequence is CASSDRPETYGYTF. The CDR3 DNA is TGTGCCAGCAGCGACAGGCCCGAAACCTATGGCTACACCTTC.